This TCR beta chain was obtained from a study of radiotherapy plus CTLA-4 blockade in lung cancer. The J segment lost 3 bases and the V segment lost 6 bases, leaving 5 bases of the junction unmatched. Germline assignment: CDR1 MDHEN and CDR2 SYDVKM. CDR3 length: 16 residues. Study-wide results and caveats: Interferon-beta, together with early blood T cell clone dynamics, reportedly best predicted response.

The protocol was immunoSEQ multiplex PCR, while the TCRdb copy is restricted to in-frame clones and leaves out a portion. The sample yields some 66,000 clones, approximately 83% seen once. Points on this clone: The antigen remains unidentified.

Ipilimumab-mediated CTLA-4 blockade plus focal radiation was given to patients having chemo-refractory metastatic non-small-cell lung cancer. This sequence was found in a human donor with non-small cell lung cancer who had a partial response to radiotherapy plus ipilimumab. This chain links TRBV28 with TRBJ2-1, with 13 bases lining up with TRBD2. The material was peripheral blood, obtained from a patient treated with radiotherapy plus ipilimumab. The CDR3 spells CASSEGLAGSYNEQFF. The DNA for the CDR3 is TGTGCCAGCAGCGAGGGACTAGCGGGAAGCTACAATGAGCAGTTCTTC.